This T cell receptor (beta chain) is drawn from a study of vaccination and CD4 T cells after COVID-19. Time point reported: late sampling 161 to 241 days after vaccination in a few convalescent patients. Described treatment: roughly nine-day PBMC culture with coronavirus spike peptide pools or control peptides (ViraFEST assay). Positive SARS-CoV-2 PCR tests in convalescent patients dated from March to December 2020, pre-Alpha, Beta and Delta. Sequenced with the Oncomine TCR Beta short-read assay was DNA taken from cultured CD4+ T cells. In TCRdb, the PCR reads were re-called with MiXCR into one record per CDR3 protein. The data contain fewer than 25,000 distinct CDR3 sequences, 40% to 55% of them singletons. CDR3 length equals 13 residues. The germline V and J ends were trimmed by 7 bases and 1 base, with 14 bases remaining between them. Per the germline V gene, CDR1 is DFQATT and CDR2 is SNEGSKA (reference sequence).

Worth noting for this clonotype: Its antigen is undetermined.

This TCR was sampled from a human donor who had recovered from COVID-19. This material consisted of CD4+ T cells from blood, cultured in vitro, taken about 7 months after SARS-CoV-2 vaccination. The V call is TRBV20-1, the J call TRBJ2-7, with TRBD1 as a possible D gene (6 bases). The CDR3 sequence is CSGIRDTSYEQYF. DNA for the CDR3: TGCAGTGGGATCCGGGACACTTCCTACGAGCAGTACTTC.